What follows is one T cell receptor beta chain and its context. This clonotype turned up a few times. There is no known antigen for this receptor. No much larger clonotype is one base removed from it; base qualities were not supplied. These data originate in a study of T-cell reconstitution after alpha-beta-depleted transplantation in children (dated by TCRdb to about 2016). Notes on the research overall: T-cell immune reconstitution after TCRalphabeta/CD19-depleted allogeneic hematopoietic cell transplantation in children was quantitatively tracked in the study by means of TCR repertoire profiling. Study-wide conclusions, independent of this receptor: The high TCRbeta diversity at day 60 in some patients was ascribed to recipient T cells and intrathymic progenitors that had survived conditioning. The apparently early recovery of alphabetaT-cell counts about two months after transplant reportedly depended on only several hundred rapidly expanded clones that came from non-depleted graft cells. The frequencies of hyperexpanded clones fell over the following months, and after one year, T-cell counts and TCRbeta diversity were mostly attributed to newly produced T cells.

The library came from PCR. The sequencing machine was an Illumina HiSeq 2500. To normalize quantification of the TCRbeta repertoire, the TCR libraries were built with molecular barcoding that relied on unique molecular identifiers. TCRdb trimmed public reads at Q25 via fastp, called clones via MiXCR and kept in-frame beta chains. Under each unique CDR3 protein, matching rows form one entry showing the most common genes and DNA. This sample comprises fewer than 400,000 distinct CDR3 sequences, 23% of them detected only once. Over 9.5% of the sample is held by the ten biggest clonotypes. The junction shows trimming of 5 bases on V and 3 bases on J, and the gene matches do not reach 9 bases of it. The CDR3 numbers 15 residues from cysteine through phenylalanine. Only the CDR3 region is kept as DNA, spanning 45 bases read in frame from base 1. The germline V gene encodes CDR1 SEHNR and CDR2 FQNEAQ (reference sequence).

The label giving this sample's treatment or condition can be read as: allogeneic hematopoietic cell transplantation with graft depleted of TCRalphabeta T cells and CD19 B cells. Transplant recipients were children who received TCRalphabeta/CD19-depleted allogeneic hematopoietic cell grafts. The sequenced sample was PBMCs, mostly from graft donor cells, obtained 180 days after TCRalphabeta/CD19-depleted stem cell transplant. The chain is made from TRBV7-9 and TRBJ1-1; 7 bases in the middle match TRBD1. This receptor was taken from a male patient under 18 who had a stem cell transplant for acute lymphoblastic leukemia, so the T cells may come from the graft donor. Read as DNA, the sequence is TGTGCCAGCAGCCCCCAGGGGGTGCGAGACACTGAAGCTTTCTTT. Translated, it reads CASSPQGVRDTEAFF. With all but the CDR3 taken from the reference TRBV7-9 and TRBJ1-1 genes, the full variable domain is: DTGVSQNPRHKITKRGQNVTFRCDPISEHNRLYWYRQTLGQGPEFLTYFQNEAQLEKSRLLSDRFSAERPKGSFSTLEIQRTEQGDSAMYLCASSPQGVRDTEAFFGQGTRLTVV.